This TCR beta chain was sequenced in a study of cytomegalovirus exposure and HLA in healthy donors. Whole-study findings and limits: Prior analysis indicated that the majority of TCR beta V segments exhibited productivity approximately 87% or approximately 30% of the time. A link between a missense DCLRE1C variant and TCR beta V- and J-gene trimming emerged from a later analysis.

Both 60 Vbeta primers and 13 Jbeta primers went into the PCR. Using immunoSEQ multiplex PCR, the repertoire was profiled, and TCRdb retains in-frame clones only, with some absent. The top ten hold 0.96% of the sample, which has about 160,000 clones, 82% seen once. From germline, CDR1 is SGHNT and CDR2 YYREEE (reference sequence). V lost 4 bases to trimming and J lost 2 bases; unmatched junction nucleotides: 8. The CDR3 spans 16 residues. Concerning this clone itself: Its matching antigen is unknown.

The TCR originated in a girl aged 2 to 9 in good health and CMV-seropositive. This chain joins TRBV5-4 and TRBJ2-1; the match to TRBD2 covers 8 bases. The sequenced sample consisted of PBMCs. Here the CDR3 reads CASSPGGGPTYNEQFF. The CDR3 DNA reads as TGTGCCAGCAGCCCGGGAGGGGGGCCGACCTACAATGAGCAGTTCTTC.